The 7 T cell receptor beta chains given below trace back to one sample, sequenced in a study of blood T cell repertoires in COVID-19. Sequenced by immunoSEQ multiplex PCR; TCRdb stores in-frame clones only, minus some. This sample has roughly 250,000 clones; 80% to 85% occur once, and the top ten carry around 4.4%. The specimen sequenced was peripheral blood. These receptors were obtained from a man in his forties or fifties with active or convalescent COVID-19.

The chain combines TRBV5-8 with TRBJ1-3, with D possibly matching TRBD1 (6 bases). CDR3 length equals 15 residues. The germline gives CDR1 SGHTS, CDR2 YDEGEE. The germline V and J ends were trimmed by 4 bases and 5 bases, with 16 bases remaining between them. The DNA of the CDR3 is TGTGCCAGCAGCCTCTCTTTGGACAGCCGAAACACCATATATTTT. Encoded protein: CASSLSLDSRNTIYF. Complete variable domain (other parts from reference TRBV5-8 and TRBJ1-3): EAGVTQSPTHLIKTRGQQATLRCSPISGHTSVYWYQQALGLGLQFLLWYDEGEERNRGNFPPRFSGRQFPNYSSELNVNALELEDSALYLCASSLSLDSRNTIYFGEGSWLTVV.

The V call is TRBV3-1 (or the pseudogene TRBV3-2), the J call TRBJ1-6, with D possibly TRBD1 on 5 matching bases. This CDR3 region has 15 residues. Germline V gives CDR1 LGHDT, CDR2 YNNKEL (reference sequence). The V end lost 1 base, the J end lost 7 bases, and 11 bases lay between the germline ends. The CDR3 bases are TGTGCCAGCAGCCAAGGCAGGGCCATAAATTCACCCCTCCACTTT. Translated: CASSQGRAINSPLHF.

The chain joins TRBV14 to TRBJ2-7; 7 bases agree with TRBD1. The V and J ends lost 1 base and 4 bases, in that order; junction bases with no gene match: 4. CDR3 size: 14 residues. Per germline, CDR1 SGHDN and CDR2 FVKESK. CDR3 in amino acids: CASSQVGGSYEQYF. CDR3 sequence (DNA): TGTGCCAGCAGCCAAGTAGGGGGCAGTTACGAGCAGTACTTC.

The CDR3 loop is CASSSVRGTDTIYF. The CDR3 DNA reads as TGTGCCAGCAGCTCGGTCAGGGGGACGGACACCATATATTTT. The rearrangement links TRBV7-2 to TRBJ1-3; 7 bases are a match to TRBD1. V gave up 4 bases and J gave up 8 bases; unmatched junction bases: 8. This CDR3 comprises 14 residues. Germline V gives CDR1 SGHTA, CDR2 FQGNSA.

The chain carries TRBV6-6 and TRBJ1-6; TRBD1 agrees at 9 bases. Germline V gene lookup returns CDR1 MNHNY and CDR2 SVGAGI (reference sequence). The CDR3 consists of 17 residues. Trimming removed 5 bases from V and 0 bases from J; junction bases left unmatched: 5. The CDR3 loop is CASSRGTGSSYNSPLHF. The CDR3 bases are TGTGCCAGCAGTCGGGGGACAGGGAGCTCCTATAATTCACCCCTCCACTTT.

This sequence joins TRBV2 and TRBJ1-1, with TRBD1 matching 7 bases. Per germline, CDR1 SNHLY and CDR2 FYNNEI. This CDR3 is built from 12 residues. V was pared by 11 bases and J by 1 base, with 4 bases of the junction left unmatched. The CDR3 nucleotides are TGTGCCCGACAGGGCGGGAACACTGAAGCTTTCTTT. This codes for CARQGGNTEAFF. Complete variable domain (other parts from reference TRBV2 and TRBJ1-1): EPEVTQTPSHQVTQMGQEVILRCVPISNHLYFYWYRQILGQKVEFLVSFYNNEISEKSEIFDDQFSVERPDGSNFTLKIRSTKLEDSAMYFCARQGGNTEAFFGQGTRLTVV.

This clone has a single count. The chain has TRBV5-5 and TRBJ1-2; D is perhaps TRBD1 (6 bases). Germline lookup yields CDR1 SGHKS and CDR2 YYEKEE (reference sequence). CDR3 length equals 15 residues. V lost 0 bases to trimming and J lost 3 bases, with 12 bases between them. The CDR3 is CASSLDRELDYGYTF. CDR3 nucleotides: TGTGCCAGCAGCTTGGACAGGGAGCTTGACTATGGCTACACCTTC.